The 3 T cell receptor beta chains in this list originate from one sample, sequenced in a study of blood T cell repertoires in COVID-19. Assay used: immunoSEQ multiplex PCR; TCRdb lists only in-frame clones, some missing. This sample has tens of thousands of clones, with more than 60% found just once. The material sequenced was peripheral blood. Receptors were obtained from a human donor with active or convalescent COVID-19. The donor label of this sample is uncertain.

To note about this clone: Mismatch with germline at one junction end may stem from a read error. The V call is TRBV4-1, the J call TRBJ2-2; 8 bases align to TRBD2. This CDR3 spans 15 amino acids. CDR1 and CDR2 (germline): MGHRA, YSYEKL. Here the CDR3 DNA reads TGCGCCACCAGCCTGCCCGGGGGGGGGCCCGGGGAGCTGTTTTTT. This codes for CATSLPGGGPGELFF.

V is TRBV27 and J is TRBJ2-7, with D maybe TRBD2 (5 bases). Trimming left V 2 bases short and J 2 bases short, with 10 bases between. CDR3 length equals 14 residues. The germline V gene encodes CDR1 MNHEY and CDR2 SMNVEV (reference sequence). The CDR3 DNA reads TGTGCCAGCAGTTTAAAGAGGGCCACCTACGAGCAGTACTTC. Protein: CASSLKRATYEQYF.

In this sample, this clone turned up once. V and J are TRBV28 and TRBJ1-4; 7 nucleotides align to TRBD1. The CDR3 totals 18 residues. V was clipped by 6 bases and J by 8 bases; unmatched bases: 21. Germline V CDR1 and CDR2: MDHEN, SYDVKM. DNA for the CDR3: TGTGCCAGCAGCCCTGGAAGGGGGCGCATAGGTTCAAACGAAAAACTGTTTTTT. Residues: CASSPGRGRIGSNEKLFF.